One TCR beta chain is described in this entry. Its antigen is undetermined. The CDR3 consists of 15 residues. The V gene's germline CDR1 is MNHEY and CDR2 SMNVEV (reference sequence). V was clipped by 6 bases and J by 5 bases; unmatched bases: 6. This sample was included in a study of OX40 agonist ivuxolimab in advanced cancers. Study-wide results and limits: At 0.1 to 3.0 mg/kg and by week 6, CD4+ and CD8+ T cells in the blood had expanded clonally.

Clones were read by immunoSEQ multiplex PCR, and TCRdb kept only the in-frame ones, dropping some. The sample consists of 15,000 or so clones, about 76% of them appearing once. The receptor was derived from an adult with an advanced solid tumor such as melanoma, head and neck, liver or kidney cancer. The chain recombines TRBV27 with TRBJ2-1, with 11 bases aligning to TRBD2. The sequences come from CD4+ or CD8+ T cells sorted from blood, collected in a trial of the OX40 agonist ivuxolimab. The CDR3 reads CASSPGTSGNNEQFF. CDR3 in DNA: TGTGCCAGCAGCCCAGGGACTAGCGGAAACAATGAGCAGTTCTTC.